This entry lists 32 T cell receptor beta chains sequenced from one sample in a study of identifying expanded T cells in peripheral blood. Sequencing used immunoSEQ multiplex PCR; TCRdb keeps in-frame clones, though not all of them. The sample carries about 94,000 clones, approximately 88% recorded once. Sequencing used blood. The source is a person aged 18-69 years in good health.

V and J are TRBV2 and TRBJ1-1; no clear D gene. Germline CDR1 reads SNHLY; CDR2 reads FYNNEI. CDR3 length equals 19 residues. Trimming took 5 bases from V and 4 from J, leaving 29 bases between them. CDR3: CASSTTAKARHSFATEAFF. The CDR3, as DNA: TGTGCCAGCAGTACTACCGCCAAGGCCAGGCATTCTTTTGCCACTGAAGCTTTCTTT.

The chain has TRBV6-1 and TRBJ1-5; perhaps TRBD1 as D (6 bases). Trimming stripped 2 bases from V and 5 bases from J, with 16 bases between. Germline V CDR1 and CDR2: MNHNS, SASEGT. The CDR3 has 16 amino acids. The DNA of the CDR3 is TGTGCCAGCAGTGAAAGACTACAGGGAGACGATCAGCCCCAGCATTTT. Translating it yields CASSERLQGDDQPQHF.

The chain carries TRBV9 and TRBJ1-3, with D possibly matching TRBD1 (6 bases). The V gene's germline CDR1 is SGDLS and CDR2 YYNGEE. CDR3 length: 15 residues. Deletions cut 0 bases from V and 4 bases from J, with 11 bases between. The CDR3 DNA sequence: TGTGCCAGCAGCGTAGGGGGGGCAGGAGGAAACACCATATATTTT. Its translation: CASSVGGAGGNTIYF.

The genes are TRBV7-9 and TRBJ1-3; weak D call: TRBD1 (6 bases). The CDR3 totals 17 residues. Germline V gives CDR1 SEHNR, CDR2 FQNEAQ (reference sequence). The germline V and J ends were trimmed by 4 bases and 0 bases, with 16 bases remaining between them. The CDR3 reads CASSSAGTLLSGNTIYF. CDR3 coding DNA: TGTGCCAGCAGCTCCGCGGGGACATTGCTCTCTGGAAACACCATATATTTT.

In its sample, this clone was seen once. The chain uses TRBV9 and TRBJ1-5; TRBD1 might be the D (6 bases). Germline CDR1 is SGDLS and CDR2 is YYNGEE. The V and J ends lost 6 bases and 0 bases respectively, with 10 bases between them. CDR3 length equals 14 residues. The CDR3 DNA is TGTGCCAGCAATTCAGGGGATAGCAATCAGCCCCAGCATTTT. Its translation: CASNSGDSNQPQHF.

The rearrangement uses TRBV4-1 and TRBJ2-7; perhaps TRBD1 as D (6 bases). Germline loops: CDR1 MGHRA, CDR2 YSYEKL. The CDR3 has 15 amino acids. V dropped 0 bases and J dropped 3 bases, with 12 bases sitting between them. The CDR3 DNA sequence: TGCGCCAGCAGCCAAGATGGTCAGGGGTACTACGAGCAGTACTTC. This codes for CASSQDGQGYYEQYF.

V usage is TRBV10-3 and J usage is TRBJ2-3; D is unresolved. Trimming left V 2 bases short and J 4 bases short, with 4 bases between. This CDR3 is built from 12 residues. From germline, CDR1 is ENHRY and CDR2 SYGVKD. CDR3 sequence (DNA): TGTGCCATCAGTGAGGGGCCAGATACGCAGTATTTT. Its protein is CAISEGPDTQYF.

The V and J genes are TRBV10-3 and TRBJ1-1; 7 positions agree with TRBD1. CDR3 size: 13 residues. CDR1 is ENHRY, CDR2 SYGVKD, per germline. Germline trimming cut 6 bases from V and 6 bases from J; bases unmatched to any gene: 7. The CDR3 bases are TGTGCCATCAGCCGACAGGGAATGCCTGAAGCTTTCTTT. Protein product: CAISRQGMPEAFF.

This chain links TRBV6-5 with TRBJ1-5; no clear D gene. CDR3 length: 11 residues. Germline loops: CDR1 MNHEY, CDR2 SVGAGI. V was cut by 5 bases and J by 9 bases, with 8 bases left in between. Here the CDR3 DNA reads TGTGCCAGCAGTGGCCCATCGCCCCAGCATTTT. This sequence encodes CASSGPSPQHF.

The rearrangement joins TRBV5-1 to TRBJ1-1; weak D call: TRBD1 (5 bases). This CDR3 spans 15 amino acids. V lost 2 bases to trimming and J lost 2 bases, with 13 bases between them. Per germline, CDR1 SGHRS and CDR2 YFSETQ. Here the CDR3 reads CASSLKGDGNTEAFF. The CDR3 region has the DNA TGCGCCAGCAGCTTAAAAGGGGACGGCAACACTGAAGCTTTCTTT.

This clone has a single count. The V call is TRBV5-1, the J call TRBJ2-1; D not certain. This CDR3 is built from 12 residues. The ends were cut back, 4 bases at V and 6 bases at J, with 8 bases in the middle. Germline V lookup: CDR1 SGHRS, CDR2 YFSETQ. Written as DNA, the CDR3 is TGCGCCAGCAGCATAGACGGCAATGAGCAGTTCTTC. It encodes CASSIDGNEQFF. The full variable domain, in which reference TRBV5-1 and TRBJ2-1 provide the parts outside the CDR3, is KAGVTQTPRYLIKTRGQQVTLSCSPISGHRSVSWYQQTPGQGLQFLFEYFSETQRNKGNFPGRFSGRQFSNSRSEMNVSTLELGDSALYLCASSIDGNEQFFGPGTRLTVL.

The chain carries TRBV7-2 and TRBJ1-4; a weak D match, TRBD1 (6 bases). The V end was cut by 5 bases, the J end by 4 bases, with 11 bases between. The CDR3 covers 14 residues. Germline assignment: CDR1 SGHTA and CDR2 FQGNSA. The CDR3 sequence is CASSRGQFNEKLFF. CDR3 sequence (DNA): TGTGCCAGCAGCCGGGGGCAGTTTAATGAAAAACTGTTTTTT. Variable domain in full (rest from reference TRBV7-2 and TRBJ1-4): GAGVSQSPSNKVTEKGKDVELRCDPISGHTALYWYRQSLGQGLEFLIYFQGNSAPDKSGLPSDRFSAERTGGSVSTLTIQRTQQEDSAVYLCASSRGQFNEKLFFGSGTQLSVL.

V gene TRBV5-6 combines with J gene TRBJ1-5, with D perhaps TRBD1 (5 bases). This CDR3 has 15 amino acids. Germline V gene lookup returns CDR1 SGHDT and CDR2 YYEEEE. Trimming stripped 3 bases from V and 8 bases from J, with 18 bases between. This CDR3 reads CASSSTRDWGEPQHF. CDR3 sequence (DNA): TGTGCCAGCAGCTCAACCAGGGACTGGGGGGAGCCCCAGCATTTT.

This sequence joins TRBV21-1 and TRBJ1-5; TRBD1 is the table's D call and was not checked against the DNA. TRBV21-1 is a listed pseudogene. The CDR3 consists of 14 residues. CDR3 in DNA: TGTGCCAGCAGCAAACAAATTGGCCCCGAGCCCCAGCATTTT. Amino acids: CASSKQIGPEPQHF.

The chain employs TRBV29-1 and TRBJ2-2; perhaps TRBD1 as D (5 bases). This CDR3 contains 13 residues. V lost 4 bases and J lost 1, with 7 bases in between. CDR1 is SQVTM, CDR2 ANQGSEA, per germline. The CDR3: CSVGQGNTGELFF. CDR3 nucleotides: TGCAGCGTTGGTCAGGGGAACACCGGGGAGCTGTTTTTT.

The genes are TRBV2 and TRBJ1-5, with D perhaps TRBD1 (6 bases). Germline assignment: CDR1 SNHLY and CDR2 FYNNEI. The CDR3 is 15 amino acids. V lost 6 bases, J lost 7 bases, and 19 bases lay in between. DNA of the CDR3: TGTGCCAGCAGCCGGTCAGGGGATTTTACCCAGCCCCAGCATTTT. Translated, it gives CASSRSGDFTQPQHF.

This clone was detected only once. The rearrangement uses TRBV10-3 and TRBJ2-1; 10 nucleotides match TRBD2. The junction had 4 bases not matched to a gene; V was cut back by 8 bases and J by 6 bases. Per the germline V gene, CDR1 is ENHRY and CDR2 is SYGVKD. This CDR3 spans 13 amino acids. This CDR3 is CAIERGGRNEQFF. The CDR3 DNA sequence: TGTGCCATCGAGCGGGGGGGCCGCAATGAGCAGTTCTTC.

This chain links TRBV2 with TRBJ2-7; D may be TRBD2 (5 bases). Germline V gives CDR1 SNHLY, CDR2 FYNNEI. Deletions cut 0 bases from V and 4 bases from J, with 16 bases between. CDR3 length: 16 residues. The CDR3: CASSEALARGRYEQYF. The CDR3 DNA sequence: TGTGCCAGCAGTGAAGCCCTGGCCCGGGGAAGGTACGAGCAGTACTTC.

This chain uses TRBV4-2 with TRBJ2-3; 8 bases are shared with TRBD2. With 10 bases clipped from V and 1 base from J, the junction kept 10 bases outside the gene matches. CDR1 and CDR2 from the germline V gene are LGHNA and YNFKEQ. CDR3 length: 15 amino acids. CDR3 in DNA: TGTGCCACCCGGGGACTAGTAAACGGCACAGATACGCAGTATTTT. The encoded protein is CATRGLVNGTDTQYF.

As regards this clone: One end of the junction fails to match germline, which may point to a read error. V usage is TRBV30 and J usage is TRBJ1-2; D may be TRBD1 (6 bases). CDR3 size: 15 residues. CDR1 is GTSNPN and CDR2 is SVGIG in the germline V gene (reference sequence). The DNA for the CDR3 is TGTGCCTGGAGTGTAGGGGCAGGGGCTAAGTATGGCTACACCTTC. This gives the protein CAWSVGAGAKYGYTF.

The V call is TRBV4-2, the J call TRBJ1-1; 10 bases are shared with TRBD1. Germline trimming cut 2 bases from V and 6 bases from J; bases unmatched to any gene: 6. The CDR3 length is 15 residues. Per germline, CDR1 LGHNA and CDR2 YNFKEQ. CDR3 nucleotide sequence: TGTGCCAGCAGCCAATCGGACAGGGGGAATGCTGAAGCTTTCTTT. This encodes CASSQSDRGNAEAFF.

The CDR3: CASSYTMNTEAFF. The CDR3 coding sequence is TGTGCCAGCAGTTATACCATGAACACTGAAGCTTTCTTT. The chain recombines TRBV27 with TRBJ1-1; D not resolved. Germline V CDR1 and CDR2: MNHEY, SMNVEV (reference sequence). The CDR3 loop spans 13 amino acids. Trimming took 4 bases from V and 0 from J, leaving 6 bases between them.

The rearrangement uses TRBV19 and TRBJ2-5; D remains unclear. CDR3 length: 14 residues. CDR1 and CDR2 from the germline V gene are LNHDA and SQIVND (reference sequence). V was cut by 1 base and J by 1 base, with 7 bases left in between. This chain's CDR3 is CASSIGGSQETQYF. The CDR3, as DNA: TGTGCCAGTAGTATAGGTGGCAGCCAAGAGACCCAGTACTTC.

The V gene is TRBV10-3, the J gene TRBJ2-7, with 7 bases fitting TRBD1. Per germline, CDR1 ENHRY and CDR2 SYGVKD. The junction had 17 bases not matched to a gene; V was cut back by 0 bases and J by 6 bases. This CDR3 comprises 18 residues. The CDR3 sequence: CAISESNYRGDRSGEQYF. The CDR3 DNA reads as TGTGCCATCAGTGAGTCGAATTACAGGGGAGACAGGTCGGGCGAGCAGTACTTC.

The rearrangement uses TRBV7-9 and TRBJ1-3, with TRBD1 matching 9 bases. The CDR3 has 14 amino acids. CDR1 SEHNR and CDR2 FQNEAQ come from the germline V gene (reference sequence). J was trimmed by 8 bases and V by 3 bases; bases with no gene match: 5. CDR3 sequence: CASSFRQGEDTIYF. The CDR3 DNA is TGTGCCAGCAGCTTCCGACAGGGGGAAGACACCATATATTTT. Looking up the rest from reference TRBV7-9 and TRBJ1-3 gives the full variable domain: DTGVSQNPRHKITKRGQNVTFRCDPISEHNRLYWYRQTLGQGPEFLTYFQNEAQLEKSRLLSDRFSAERPKGSFSTLEIQRTEQGDSAMYLCASSFRQGEDTIYFGEGSWLTVV.

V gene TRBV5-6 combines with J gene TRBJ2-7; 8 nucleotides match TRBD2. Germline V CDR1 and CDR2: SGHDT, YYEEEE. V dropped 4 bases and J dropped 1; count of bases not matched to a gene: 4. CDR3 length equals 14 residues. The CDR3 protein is CASSDTSGSYEQYF. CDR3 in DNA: TGTGCCAGCAGCGATACTAGCGGTTCCTACGAGCAGTACTTC.

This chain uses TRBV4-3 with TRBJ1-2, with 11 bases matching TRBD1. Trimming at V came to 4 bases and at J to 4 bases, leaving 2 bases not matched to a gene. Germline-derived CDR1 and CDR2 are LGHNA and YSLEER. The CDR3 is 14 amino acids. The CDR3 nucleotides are TGCGCCAGCAGCCCCGGGACAGGGGGCTATGGCTACACCTTC. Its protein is CASSPGTGGYGYTF.

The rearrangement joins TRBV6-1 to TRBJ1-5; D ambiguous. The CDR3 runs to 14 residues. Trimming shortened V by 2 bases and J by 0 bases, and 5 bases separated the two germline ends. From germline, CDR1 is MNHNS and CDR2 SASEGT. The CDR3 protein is CASSEQDSNQPQHF. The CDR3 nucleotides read TGTGCCAGCAGTGAACAGGATAGCAATCAGCCCCAGCATTTT.

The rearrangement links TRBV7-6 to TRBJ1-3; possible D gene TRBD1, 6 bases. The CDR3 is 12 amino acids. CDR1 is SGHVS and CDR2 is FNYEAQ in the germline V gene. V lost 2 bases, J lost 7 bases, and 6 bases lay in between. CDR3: CASSLQGNTIYF. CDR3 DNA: TGTGCCAGCAGCTTACAGGGGAACACCATATATTTT.

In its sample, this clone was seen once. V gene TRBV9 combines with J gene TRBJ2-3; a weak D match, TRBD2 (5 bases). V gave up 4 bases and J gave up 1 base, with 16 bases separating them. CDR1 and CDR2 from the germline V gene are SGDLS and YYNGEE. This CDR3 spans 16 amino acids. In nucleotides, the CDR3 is TGTGCCAGCAGCACCTACGGCAGCGGCCGCACAGATACGCAGTATTTT. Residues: CASSTYGSGRTDTQYF. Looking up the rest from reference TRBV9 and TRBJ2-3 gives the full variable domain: DSGVTQTPKHLITATGQRVTLRCSPRSGDLSVYWYQQSLDQGLQFLIQYYNGEERAKGNILERFSAQQFPDLHSELNLSSLELGDSALYFCASSTYGSGRTDTQYFGPGTRLTVL.

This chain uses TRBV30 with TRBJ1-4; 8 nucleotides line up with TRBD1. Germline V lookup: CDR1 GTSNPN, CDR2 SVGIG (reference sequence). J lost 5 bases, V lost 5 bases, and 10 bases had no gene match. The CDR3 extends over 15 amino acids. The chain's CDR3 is CAWATGANLNEKLFF. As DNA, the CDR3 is TGTGCCTGGGCGACAGGGGCAAACCTGAATGAAAAACTGTTTTTT.

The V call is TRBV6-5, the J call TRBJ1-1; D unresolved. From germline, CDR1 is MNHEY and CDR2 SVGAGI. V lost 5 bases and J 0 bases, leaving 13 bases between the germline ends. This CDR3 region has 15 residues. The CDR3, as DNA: TGTGCCAGCAGTACCCCTCTAGACTTGAACACTGAAGCTTTCTTT. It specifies CASSTPLDLNTEAFF.